This T cell receptor beta chain was recorded in a study of CD8+CD57+ T cells in acquired aplastic anemia. CDR3 and TCR beta VDJ profiling relied on genomic DNA as the template. Using its own MiXCR run on the reads, TCRdb lists one record per CDR3 protein. The sample has approximately 200,000 distinct CDR3 sequences, around 59% seen once. Sequencing used sorted CD4+, CD8+, or CD8+CD57+ T cells (not recorded which) from PBMCs. The TCR sequence derives from a human donor in good health, serving as a control.

The CDR3 protein is CASSVHAGGGSYEQYF. The CDR3 bases are TGTGCCAGCAGCGTACACGCGGGAGGGGGCTCCTACGAGCAGTACTTC. The chain has TRBV5-5 and TRBJ2-7; TRBD2 aligns across 9 bases. Germline loops: CDR1 SGHKS, CDR2 YYEKEE (reference sequence). This CDR3 is built from 16 residues. V was pared by 4 bases and J by 0 bases, with 8 bases of the junction left unmatched.